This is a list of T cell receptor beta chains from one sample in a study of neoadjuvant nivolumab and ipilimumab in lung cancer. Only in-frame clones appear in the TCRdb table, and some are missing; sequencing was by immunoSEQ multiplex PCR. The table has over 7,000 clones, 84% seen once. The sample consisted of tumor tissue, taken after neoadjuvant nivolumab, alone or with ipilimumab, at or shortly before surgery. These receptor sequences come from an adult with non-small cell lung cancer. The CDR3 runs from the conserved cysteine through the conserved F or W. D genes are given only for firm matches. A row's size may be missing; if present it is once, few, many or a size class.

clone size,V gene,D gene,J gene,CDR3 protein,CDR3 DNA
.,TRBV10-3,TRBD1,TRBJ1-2,CAISATDREAPYGYTF,TGTGCCATCAGCGCCACGGACAGGGAAGCCCCCTATGGCTACACCTTC
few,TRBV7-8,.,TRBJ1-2,CASSLARELHGYTF,TGTGCCAGCAGCTTAGCTCGGGAACTCCATGGCTACACCTTC
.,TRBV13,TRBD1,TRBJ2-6,CASSRGQGVTGGANVLTF,TGTGCCAGCAGCCGCGGACAGGGCGTAACAGGGGGGGCCAACGTCCTGACTTTC
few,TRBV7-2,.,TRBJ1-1,CASSLNPGGLGTEAFF,TGTGCCAGCAGCTTGAACCCTGGGGGGCTTGGCACTGAAGCTTTCTTT
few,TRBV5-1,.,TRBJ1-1,CASSLEVNTEAFF,TGCGCCAGCAGCTTGGAGGTGAACACTGAAGCTTTCTTT
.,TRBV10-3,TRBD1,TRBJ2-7,CASKRETGVHPVYEQYF,TGTGCCAGCAAAAGGGAGACAGGGGTCCACCCTGTTTACGAGCAGTACTTC
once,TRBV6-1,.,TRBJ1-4,CASSEGISGLRAGLFF,TGTGCCAGCAGTGAGGGTATCTCAGGGTTACGGGCGGGACTGTTTTTT
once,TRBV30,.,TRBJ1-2,CAWSYSRAQSGYTF,TGTGCCTGGAGTTACAGCCGGGCTCAAAGTGGCTACACCTTC
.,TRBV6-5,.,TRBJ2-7,CASTKRGSYEQYF,TGTGCCAGCACAAAGAGGGGTTCCTACGAGCAGTACTTC
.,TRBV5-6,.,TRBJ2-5,CASSLAGLETQYF,TGTGCCAGCAGCTTGGCCGGGTTGGAGACCCAGTACTTC
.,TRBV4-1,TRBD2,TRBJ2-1,CASSPGLAGGRHNEQFF,TGCGCCAGCAGCCCGGGACTAGCGGGGGGGCGGCACAATGAGCAGTTCTTC